One sample yielded the 27 T cell receptor beta chains listed below, sequenced in a study of low-dose radiotherapy and immunotherapy resistance in tumors. Priming of first-strand cDNA relied on TRAV- and TRBV-specific primers (covering alpha and beta chains). A roughly 21-cycle PCR with a constant-region primer and V-primer adapter amplified TCRs. TCRdb re-called the reads through MiXCR, storing one row per CDR3 protein. The sample contains around 10,000 distinct CDR3 sequences, less than 60% of which appear only once. These TCRs come from a human donor with advanced metastatic prostate, ovarian, gallbladder or colorectal cancer (not recorded which). This table probably holds off-target reads from a library built for another chain.

The V call is TRBV7-9, the J call TRBJ2-1; no clear D. The CDR3 spans 10 residues. Germline-derived CDR1 and CDR2 are SEHNR and FQNEAQ (reference sequence). The germline V and J ends were trimmed by 5 bases and 9 bases, with 5 bases remaining between them. CDR3 loop: CASSPLEQFF. The CDR3 bases are TGTGCCAGCAGCCCACTTGAGCAGTTCTTC.

The J gene is TRBJ2-1, the V gene TRBV18; D remains unclear. Germline assignment: CDR1 KGHSH and CDR2 LQKENI. Trimming cost V 2 bases and J 5 bases, with 13 bases left between them. The CDR3 length is 15 residues. CDR3 in DNA: TGTGCCAGCTCACCAAGGGATATTTTTAACAATGAGCAGTTCTTC. It is translated as CASSPRDIFNNEQFF.

This chain links TRBV15 with TRBJ2-7; D uncertain. The CDR3 covers 16 residues. Germline V CDR1 and CDR2: LNHNV, YYDKDF (reference sequence). V lost 0 bases and J lost 2, with 14 bases in between. The CDR3 region is CATSRDHPPLTYEQYF. Written as DNA, the CDR3 is TGTGCCACCAGCAGAGATCATCCGCCACTTACCTACGAGCAGTACTTC. Combining the CDR3 with reference TRBV15 and TRBJ2-7 gives the whole variable domain DAMVIQNPRYQVTQFGKPVTLSCSQTLNHNVMYWYQQKSSQAPKLLFHYYDKDFNNEADTPDNFQSRRPNTSFCFLDIRSPGLGDTAMYLCATSRDHPPLTYEQYFGPGTRLTVT.

This chain links TRBV12-5 with TRBJ2-1; D is perhaps TRBD1 (6 bases). The CDR3 spans 15 residues. The V gene lost 4 bases and the J gene lost 2 bases, with 12 bases spanning the gap. Germline V gene sequence: CDR1 LGHNT, CDR2 FRNRAP. The CDR3 sequence: CASGWTQGTYNEQFF. The DNA for the CDR3 is TGTGCTAGTGGTTGGACACAGGGCACCTACAATGAGCAGTTCTTC.

This clonotype was seen more than once but under ten times. The J gene is TRBJ2-2, the V gene TRBV5-1; D is uncertain. Germline-derived CDR1 and CDR2 are SGHRS and YFSETQ. The CDR3 is 14 amino acids. Trimming removed 0 bases from V and 6 bases from J, with 9 bases in between. The CDR3 sequence is CASSLAPVAGELFF. CDR3 DNA sequence: TGCGCCAGCAGCTTGGCGCCGGTAGCCGGGGAGCTGTTTTTT.

The chain is built from TRBV5-1 and TRBJ2-1; D gene unclear. V was shortened by 2 bases and J by 2 bases, with 14 bases between the two germline ends. There are 16 residues in the CDR3. Germline lookup yields CDR1 SGHRS and CDR2 YFSETQ. The CDR3 sequence is CASSFRSAATYNEQFF. The CDR3 bases are TGCGCCAGCAGCTTTAGGTCGGCAGCGACCTACAATGAGCAGTTCTTC.

This clonotype was picked up one time. The gene calls are TRBV19 and TRBJ2-3; D uncertain. CDR3 length equals 12 residues. V gave up 8 bases and J gave up 4 bases, with 10 bases separating them. Per germline, CDR1 LNHDA and CDR2 SQIVND (reference sequence). The CDR3 DNA follows: TGTGCCAGTCGACTCGGCCCAGATACGCAGTATTTT. Protein product: CASRLGPDTQYF.

This chain joins TRBV5-8 and TRBJ2-3; TRBD1 agrees at 9 bases. This CDR3 comprises 18 residues. The V gene's germline CDR1 is SGHTS and CDR2 YDEGEE. V shed 0 bases and J 3 bases; nucleotides not matched to a gene: 11. CDR3 loop: CASSLAVRDRVVTDTQYF. Written as DNA, the CDR3 is TGTGCCAGCAGCTTGGCAGTAAGGGACAGGGTAGTGACAGATACGCAGTATTTT.

V gene TRBV5-6 combines with J gene TRBJ2-3; no firm D call. V lost 4 bases, J lost 2 bases, and 11 bases lay in between. The CDR3 totals 14 residues. Germline CDR1 and CDR2: SGHDT and YYEEEE. The CDR3 DNA follows: TGTGCCAGCAGCGCCAGGTACCACACAGATACGCAGTATTTT. As protein: CASSARYHTDTQYF.

The V call is TRBV20-1, the J call TRBJ1-2; 7 nucleotides line up with TRBD1. After removal of 1 base from V and 6 bases from J, the junction contained 5 bases not matched to a gene. The CDR3 covers 13 residues. Germline V gene data show CDR1 as DFQATT and CDR2 as SNEGSKA (reference sequence). The CDR3 DNA reads TGCAGTGCTAGAGGCGGGACAGCGAATGGCTACACCTTC. This translates into CSARGGTANGYTF.

This clonotype has more than one count but fewer than ten. J is TRBJ2-7 and V is TRBV6-6; TRBD2 matches at 14 bases. The CDR3 consists of 17 residues. Trimming removed 5 bases from V and 5 bases from J; junction bases left unmatched: 11. CDR1 and CDR2 from the germline V gene are MNHNY and SVGAGI (reference sequence). The CDR3 nucleotides read TGTGCCAGCAGTAAGGGACAGTTGGGACTAGCGGGGGACGAGCAGTACTTC. This gives the protein CASSKGQLGLAGDEQYF.

A few counts support this clonotype. The V call is TRBV5-1, the J call TRBJ2-2; 7 bases are shared with TRBD2. There are 17 residues in the CDR3. CDR1 and CDR2 (germline): SGHRS, YFSETQ. The V gene end was trimmed by 4 bases and the J gene end by 4 bases; junction bases not matched to a gene: 13. In nucleotides, the CDR3 is TGCGCCAGCAGCGCTATTAAGACTAGCTCGGGCACCGGGGAGCTGTTTTTT. Encoded protein: CASSAIKTSSGTGELFF. Combining the CDR3 with reference TRBV5-1 and TRBJ2-2 gives the whole variable domain KAGVTQTPRYLIKTRGQQVTLSCSPISGHRSVSWYQQTPGQGLQFLFEYFSETQRNKGNFPGRFSGRQFSNSRSEMNVSTLELGDSALYLCASSAIKTSSGTGELFFGEGSRLTVL.

The chain uses TRBV15 and TRBJ2-7; D possibly uses TRBD1 or TRBD2 (6 bases each). This CDR3 region has 15 residues. Trimming pared 0 bases from V and 3 bases from J, leaving 12 bases between. Germline loops: CDR1 LNHNV, CDR2 YYDKDF (reference sequence). CDR3 sequence reads: CATSRDFGGHYEQYF. CDR3 coding DNA: TGTGCCACCAGCAGAGATTTCGGGGGCCACTACGAGCAGTACTTC.

This chain connects TRBV29-1 to TRBJ2-5; tentative D call: TRBD2 (6 bases). The CDR3 is made up of 14 amino acids. V was clipped by 2 bases and J by 5 bases, with 15 bases between them. Germline V gene lookup returns CDR1 SQVTM and CDR2 ANQGSEA. The CDR3 DNA sequence: TGCAGCGTTGAAACATTGTGGGGGGACGAGACCCAGTACTTC. It is translated as CSVETLWGDETQYF.

The J gene is TRBJ2-2, the V gene TRBV9; D is possibly TRBD1 or TRBD2 (5 bases each). Germline V gene lookup returns CDR1 SGDLS and CDR2 YYNGEE. The CDR3 is 17 residues long. The V end was cut by 2 bases, the J end by 1 base, with 15 bases between. The CDR3: CASSVAGRIGNTGELFF. The CDR3 nucleotides read TGTGCCAGCAGCGTGGCAGGGAGAATTGGGAACACCGGGGAGCTGTTTTTT.

V and J are TRBV30 and TRBJ2-5; possible D gene TRBD2, 6 bases. The CDR3 has 14 amino acids. The germline V gene has CDR1 GTSNPN and CDR2 SVGIG (reference sequence). The V and J ends lost 2 bases and 3 bases respectively, with 13 bases between them. The CDR3 region has the DNA TGTGCCTGGAGTCCGGGCGGGAAGGAAGAGACCCAGTACTTC. Translation: CAWSPGGKEETQYF. Combining the CDR3 with reference TRBV30 and TRBJ2-5 gives the whole variable domain SQTIHQWPATLVQPVGSPLSLECTVEGTSNPNLYWYRQAAGRGLQLLFYSVGIGQISSEVPQNLSASRPQDRQFILSSKKLLLSDSGFYLCAWSPGGKEETQYFGPGTRLLVL.

The CDR3 is CASSSPGGEQYF. For the CDR3, the DNA is TGTGCCAGCAGTTCCCCAGGGGGCGAGCAGTACTTC. This chain connects TRBV6-5 to TRBJ2-7, with 7 bases lining up with TRBD1. The CDR3 extends over 12 amino acids. Germline CDR1 is MNHEY and CDR2 is SVGAGI. Trimming removed 4 bases from V and 6 bases from J; junction bases left unmatched: 3.

This clonotype came up a few times. This sequence joins TRBV4-1 and TRBJ1-5, with D uncertain. The germline gives CDR1 MGHRA, CDR2 YSYEKL. V was clipped by 4 bases and J by 1 base, with 8 bases between them. The CDR3 consists of 14 residues. CDR3 residues: CASSPGPSNQPQHF. CDR3 coding DNA: TGCGCCAGCAGCCCCGGCCCGAGCAATCAGCCCCAGCATTTT.

This sequence joins TRBV23-1 and TRBJ1-5, with D perhaps matching TRBD1 (5 bases). TRBV23-1 has ORF status, its function being uncertain. The CDR3 contains 13 residues. Trimming took off 6 bases at V and 6 bases at J, with 12 bases between the two ends. CDR3 loop: CASSGRGLQPQHF. The DNA of the CDR3 is TGCGCCAGCAGCGGACGGGGACTTCAGCCCCAGCATTTT.

The V gene is TRBV9, the J gene TRBJ1-1, with a possible D match to TRBD1 (6 bases). Germline V CDR1 and CDR2: SGDLS, YYNGEE. This CDR3 has 14 amino acids. V was cut by 4 bases and J by 5 bases, with 15 bases left in between. This CDR3 reads CASSSPGGATEAFF. The DNA of the CDR3 is TGTGCCAGCAGCTCCCCGGGGGGGGCGACTGAAGCTTTCTTT.

The chain couples TRBV24-1 to TRBJ2-7, with 7 positions matching TRBD2. The CDR3 has 17 amino acids. The germline V gene has CDR1 KGHDR and CDR2 SFDVKD. V shed 0 bases, J shed 4 bases, and the junction held 11 bases outside the gene matches. The CDR3 loop is CATSDLPPRGEVYEQYF. CDR3 coding DNA: TGTGCCACCAGTGATTTGCCACCCCGGGGGGAGGTGTACGAGCAGTACTTC.

V usage is TRBV5-1 and J usage is TRBJ2-1; no clear D gene. This CDR3 has 15 residues. The V and J ends lost 0 bases and 2 bases respectively, with 9 bases between them. CDR1 and CDR2 (germline): SGHRS, YFSETQ. CDR3 nucleotide sequence: TGCGCCAGCAGCTTGGATGGTCGCGCCTACAATGAGCAGTTCTTC. It encodes CASSLDGRAYNEQFF.

This clonotype was found a few times. The rearrangement links TRBV3-1 to TRBJ1-3; no clear D. The CDR3 runs 14 residues. The germline V and J ends were trimmed by 1 base and 4 bases, with 8 bases remaining between them. Germline CDR1 and CDR2: LGHDT and YNNKEL (reference sequence). The CDR3 nucleotides are TGTGCCAGCAGCCAAGGCGGCAGAGGAAACACCATATATTTT. It specifies CASSQGGRGNTIYF.

V usage is TRBV6-1 and J usage is TRBJ2-1, with TRBD2 identical over 14 bases. Germline trimming cut 6 bases from V and 0 bases from J; bases unmatched to any gene: 7. CDR3 length: 18 amino acids. The germline gives CDR1 MNHNS, CDR2 SASEGT. This CDR3 is CASSETSGGASSYNEQFF. As DNA, the CDR3 is TGTGCCAGCAGCGAGACTAGCGGGGGGGCCAGCTCCTACAATGAGCAGTTCTTC.

V gene TRBV28 combines with J gene TRBJ1-2; D gene unclear. Germline V CDR1 and CDR2: MDHEN, SYDVKM. The CDR3 is made up of 13 amino acids. V lost 6 bases and J lost 6, with 14 bases in between. CDR3 loop: CASRLDDSHGYTF. In DNA, the CDR3 is TGTGCCAGCAGGCTGGACGATTCTCATGGCTACACCTTC.

The chain recombines TRBV10-3 with TRBJ2-1; 7 bases fit TRBD1. J lost 4 bases, V lost 3 bases, and 15 bases had no gene match. The CDR3 runs to 18 residues. The V gene's germline CDR1 is ENHRY and CDR2 SYGVKD. As DNA, the CDR3 is TGTGCCATCAGTGACTTGACAGGGACCCCGAGGAAATACAATGAGCAGTTCTTC. Translated, it gives CAISDLTGTPRKYNEQFF.

In its sample, this clonotype was seen once. V usage is TRBV24-1 and J usage is TRBJ2-3; 7 bases agree with TRBD2. V trimming: 5 bases; J trimming: 2 bases; junction bases outside the gene matches: 6. The V gene's germline CDR1 is KGHDR and CDR2 SFDVKD. This CDR3 spans 15 amino acids. The CDR3 bases are TGTGCCACCAGTGCGTTCGGGGGGAACACAGATACGCAGTATTTT. As protein: CATSAFGGNTDTQYF.